This passage covers 19 T cell receptor beta chains from one sample sequenced in a study of Tregs in tolerant kidney transplant recipients. TCRdb keeps only in-frame clones here, not all; method: immunoSEQ multiplex PCR. Counted here are around 16,000 clones, approximately 61% occurring once; the ten biggest clones make up around 3.5%. For these receptors, no antigen is known. The specimen sequenced was Tregs from blood cultured with allogeneic cells. These receptors were taken from a human donor in good health.

This clone showed up just once. The rearrangement links TRBV4-3 to TRBJ2-2, with no clear D. Trimming cost V 0 bases and J 4 bases, with 12 bases left between them. The length of the CDR3 is 16 residues. Germline assignment: CDR1 LGHNA and CDR2 YSLEER. The CDR3 DNA is TGCGCCAGCAGCCAAGAGCTGGGCCGGGTCACCGGGGAGCTGTTTTTT. It yields the protein CASSQELGRVTGELFF.

This clone occurred once. The rearrangement uses TRBV30 and TRBJ1-4, with D possibly TRBD1 on 5 matching bases. The CDR3 is 12 amino acids. The germline V and J ends were trimmed by 5 bases and 8 bases, with 12 bases remaining between them. Germline assignment: CDR1 GTSNPN and CDR2 SVGIG (reference sequence). The CDR3 loop is CAWGRGGEKLFF. The CDR3 DNA sequence: TGTGCCTGGGGAAGGGGAGGAGAAAAACTGTTTTTT.

This clone ranks as medium-sized. The chain has TRBV11-3 and TRBJ2-7; TRBD2 matches 7 bases. V lost 5 bases to trimming and J lost 4 bases; unmatched junction nucleotides: 17. Germline CDR1 reads SGHNT; CDR2 reads YENEEA. The length of the CDR3 is 17 residues. This chain's CDR3 is CASSLRSGNRYHYEQYF. CDR3 sequence (DNA): TGTGCCAGCAGCCTACGAAGCGGGAATCGATACCATTACGAGCAGTACTTC. The whole variable domain, remainder taken from reference TRBV11-3 and TRBJ2-7, is EAGVVQSPRYKIIEKKQPVAFWCNPISGHNTLYWYLQNLGQGPELLIRYENEEAVDDSQLPKDRFSAERLKGVDSTLKIQPAELGDSAVYLCASSLRSGNRYHYEQYFGPGTRLTVT.

The chain has TRBV5-1 and TRBJ2-5, with 8 bases fitting TRBD1. Germline V gives CDR1 SGHRS, CDR2 YFSETQ. This CDR3 contains 14 residues. Unmatched junction bases numbered 9, after V lost 4 bases and J lost 7 bases. DNA of the CDR3: TGCGCCAGCAGCATCGACAGGGGCCCAGGGACCCAGTACTTC. Protein product: CASSIDRGPGTQYF. Variable domain in full (rest from reference TRBV5-1 and TRBJ2-5): KAGVTQTPRYLIKTRGQQVTLSCSPISGHRSVSWYQQTPGQGLQFLFEYFSETQRNKGNFPGRFSGRQFSNSRSEMNVSTLELGDSALYLCASSIDRGPGTQYFGPGTRLLVL.

The rearrangement joins TRBV11-2 to TRBJ2-2; D gene unclear. Deletions cut 5 bases from V and 6 bases from J, with 13 bases between. The CDR3 has 14 residues. CDR1 is SGHAT and CDR2 is FQNNGV in the germline V gene. For the CDR3, the DNA is TGTGCCAGCAGCCCCCCGGGTACCCCCGGGGAGCTGTTTTTT. Translating it yields CASSPPGTPGELFF.

The V gene is TRBV5-1, the J gene TRBJ1-2; D is ambiguous. The CDR3 spans 14 residues. CDR1 SGHRS and CDR2 YFSETQ come from the germline V gene. Trimming stripped 4 bases from V and 4 bases from J, with 14 bases between. The CDR3, as DNA: TGCGCCAGCAGCCCTAAGGACGGCGGCTATGGCTACACCTTC. It encodes CASSPKDGGYGYTF.

In this sample, this clone turned up once. V and J are TRBV5-6 and TRBJ2-7; no firm D call. CDR3 length: 13 residues. Trimming removed 2 bases at V and 2 bases at J, with 8 bases between. Germline loops: CDR1 SGHDT, CDR2 YYEEEE. CDR3 nucleotide sequence: TGTGCCAGCAGCTTTTACTTAGCCTACGAGCAGTACTTC. Translated, it gives CASSFYLAYEQYF.

This chain uses TRBV6-1 with TRBJ2-7, with D uncertain. This CDR3 has 11 residues. V lost 5 bases and J lost 2, with 4 bases in between. Per the germline V gene, CDR1 is MNHNS and CDR2 is SASEGT. The CDR3 region is CASSRAYEQYF. Here the CDR3 DNA reads TGTGCCAGCAGTAGAGCCTACGAGCAGTACTTC.

The chain recombines TRBV4-1 with TRBJ2-1; 10 bases align to TRBD2. The germline CDR1 and CDR2 sequences are MGHRA and YSYEKL. This CDR3 is 15 amino acids long. The J segment lost 8 bases and the V segment lost 6 bases, leaving 10 bases of the junction unmatched. CDR3 region: CASRTSASGSYEQFF. As DNA, the CDR3 is TGCGCCAGCAGAACTTCGGCTAGCGGGAGTTATGAGCAGTTCTTC.

The sample holds a few counts of this clone. This chain uses TRBV7-8 with TRBJ1-2; D remains unclear. This CDR3 is built from 13 residues. Trimming removed 5 bases from V and 4 bases from J, with 11 bases in between. CDR1 is SGHVS and CDR2 is FQNEAQ in the germline V gene. This CDR3 is CASSLLQTYGYTF. CDR3 in DNA: TGTGCCAGCAGCCTTTTACAGACCTATGGCTACACCTTC.

This clone was picked up a small number of times. The V and J genes are TRBV2 and TRBJ2-5; D may match TRBD1 or TRBD2 (6 bases each). With 7 bases removed from V and 1 base from J, the gap between germline ends came to 16 bases. CDR3 length: 15 amino acids. The germline V gene has CDR1 SNHLY and CDR2 FYNNEI. CDR3 sequence: CASTQSGGPQETQYF. The CDR3 DNA reads as TGTGCCAGCACCCAAAGTGGGGGGCCCCAAGAGACCCAGTACTTC.

This clone appeared once. This sequence joins TRBV1 and TRBJ2-1; the table's TRBD2 call for D was not verified on the DNA. TRBV1 is a known pseudogene. The CDR3 extends over 18 amino acids. CDR3 sequence reads: CTSSQDLRGTSGSNEQFF. As DNA, the CDR3 is TGCACCAGCAGCCAAGATTTACGGGGGACTAGCGGGAGTAATGAGCAGTTCTTC.

V is TRBV7-2 and J is TRBJ2-5; the match to TRBD2 covers 14 bases. With V trimmed by 3 bases and J by 5 bases, 2 bases remained unmatched. The germline CDR1 and CDR2 sequences are SGHTA and FQGNSA. CDR3 length equals 15 residues. CDR3 sequence: CASSFRLAGGETQYF. The CDR3 bases are TGTGCCAGCAGCTTTCGACTAGCGGGGGGGGAGACCCAGTACTTC.

The chain employs TRBV7-2 and TRBJ1-2; 7 bases match TRBD1. Losses at the gene ends were 5 bases for V and 4 bases for J; bases not matched to a gene: 13. The CDR3 extends over 16 amino acids. In germline, CDR1 is SGHTA, CDR2 FQGNSA. DNA of the CDR3: TGTGCCAGCAGCCTGGCAGCTTCAGGGGGATCCTATGGCTACACCTTC. Encoded protein: CASSLAASGGSYGYTF. Using reference TRBV7-2 and TRBJ1-2 for the parts outside the CDR3, the full variable domain is GAGVSQSPSNKVTEKGKDVELRCDPISGHTALYWYRQSLGQGLEFLIYFQGNSAPDKSGLPSDRFSAERTGGSVSTLTIQRTQQEDSAVYLCASSLAASGGSYGYTFGSGTRLTVV.

V gene TRBV5-6 combines with J gene TRBJ2-7; D unresolved. Trimming removed 1 base from V and 6 bases from J, with 17 bases in between. The CDR3 consists of 15 residues. In germline, CDR1 is SGHDT, CDR2 YYEEEE. The CDR3 is CASSLLPSLGGEQYF. CDR3 nucleotides: TGTGCCAGCAGCTTGTTACCCAGCTTGGGTGGCGAGCAGTACTTC.

V is TRBV7-9 and J is TRBJ2-7; D is perhaps TRBD2 (6 bases). The germline V gene encodes CDR1 SEHNR and CDR2 FQNEAQ (reference sequence). The CDR3 covers 11 residues. The germline V and J ends were trimmed by 6 bases and 7 bases, with 10 bases remaining between them. The CDR3 loop reads CASRRGPEQYF. In nucleotides, the CDR3 is TGTGCCAGCAGGCGGGGACCGGAGCAGTACTTC.

The gene calls are TRBV4-2 and TRBJ1-1; 7 nucleotides align to TRBD1. The CDR3 is 13 residues long. The junction had 10 bases not matched to a gene; V was cut back by 4 bases and J by 11 bases. CDR1 and CDR2 (germline): LGHNA, YNFKEQ. CDR3 region: CASSRGTAVGAFF. The CDR3, as DNA: TGTGCCAGCAGCCGGGGGACAGCCGTTGGGGCTTTCTTT.

By sample fraction, this clone is medium-sized. The CDR3 bases are TGCGCCAGCAGTGAGAGCCCTGTGCCCTCCAATGAGCAGTTCTTC. This codes for CASSESPVPSNEQFF. The chain has TRBV10-1 and TRBJ2-1; no clear D gene. Trimming shortened V by 2 bases and J by 6 bases, and 14 bases separated the two germline ends. From germline, CDR1 is WNHNN and CDR2 SYGVQD (reference sequence). The length of the CDR3 is 15 residues.

The chain links TRBV18 to TRBJ2-7; D is undetermined. V was cut by 2 bases and J by 4 bases, with 3 bases left in between. Per germline, CDR1 KGHSH and CDR2 LQKENI. The CDR3 contains 11 residues. CDR3 nucleotides: TGTGCCAGCTCACCAGGGTACGAGCAGTACTTC. Amino acids: CASSPGYEQYF. Supplemented by reference TRBV18 and TRBJ2-7, the full variable domain reads NAGVMQNPRHLVRRRGQEARLRCSPMKGHSHVYWYRQLPEEGLKFMVYLQKENIIDESGMPKERFSAEFPKEGPSILRIQQVVRGDSAAYFCASSPGYEQYFGPGTRLTVT.